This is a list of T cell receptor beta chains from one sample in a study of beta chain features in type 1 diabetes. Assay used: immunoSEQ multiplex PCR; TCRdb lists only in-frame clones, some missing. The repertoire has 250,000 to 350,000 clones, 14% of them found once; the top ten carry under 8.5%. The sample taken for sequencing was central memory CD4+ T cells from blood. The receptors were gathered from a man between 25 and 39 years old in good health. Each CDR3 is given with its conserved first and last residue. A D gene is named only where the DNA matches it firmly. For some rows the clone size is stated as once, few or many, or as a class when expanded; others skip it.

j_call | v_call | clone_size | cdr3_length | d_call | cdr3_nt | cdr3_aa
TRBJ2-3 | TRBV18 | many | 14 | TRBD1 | TGTGCCAGCTCCCCGACAGGGGGTAGTGATACGCAGTATTTT | CASSPTGGSDTQYF
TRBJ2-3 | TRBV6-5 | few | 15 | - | TGTGCCAGCAGTCCCCGGGACTCCCGCACAGATACGCAGTATTTT | CASSPRDSRTDTQYF
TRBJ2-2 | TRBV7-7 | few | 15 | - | TGTGCTAGCAGCCCCTCGGGCCCGACTGGGGGGGAGCTGTTTTTT | CASSPSGPTGGELFF
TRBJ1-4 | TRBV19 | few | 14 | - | TGTGCCAGTAGTACCCAGGGGCTAAATGAAAAACTGTTTTTT | CASSTQGLNEKLFF
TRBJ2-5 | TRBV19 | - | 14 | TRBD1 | TGTGCCAGTAGGACGACAGGGGGGCAAGAGACCCAGTACTTC | CASRTTGGQETQYF
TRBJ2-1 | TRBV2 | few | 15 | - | TGTGCCAGCAGTGAAGCTCAAACAGGGTCCAATGAGCAGTTCTTC | CASSEAQTGSNEQFF
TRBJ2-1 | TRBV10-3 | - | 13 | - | TGTGCCATCAGTGAGTCGGATGGGCGGGAGCAGTTCTTC | CAISESDGREQFF
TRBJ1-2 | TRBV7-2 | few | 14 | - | TGTGCCAGCAGCTCGGGAGGACGGATCTATGGCTACACCTTC | CASSSGGRIYGYTF
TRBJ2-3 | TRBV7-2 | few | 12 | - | TGTGCCAGCAGCCTGACGGGAGATACGCAGTATTTT | CASSLTGDTQYF
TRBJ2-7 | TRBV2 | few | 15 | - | TGTGCCAGCAGAAAAGACAGCCTGTCCACCTACGAGCAGTACTTC | CASRKDSLSTYEQYF
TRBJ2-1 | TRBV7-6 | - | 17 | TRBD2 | TGTGCCAGCAGCTTAGGGTTCGGCGGGAGGGCCAACAATGAGCAGTTCTTC | CASSLGFGGRANNEQFF
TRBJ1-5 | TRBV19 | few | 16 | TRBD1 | TGTGCCAGTAGTCCAGGGACAGGGGTCAGCAATCAGCCCCAGCATTTT | CASSPGTGVSNQPQHF
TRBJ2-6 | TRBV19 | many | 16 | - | TGTGCCAGTAGTTACTCTTCGGCCTCTGGGGCCAACGTCCTGACTTTC | CASSYSSASGANVLTF
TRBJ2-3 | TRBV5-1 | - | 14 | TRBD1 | TGCGCCAGCAGCAACACAGGGGGCAGAGATACGCAGTATTTT | CASSNTGGRDTQYF
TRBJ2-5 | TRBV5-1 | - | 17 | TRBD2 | TGCGCCAGCAGCCATACTGGGACTAGCGGGAGGAAAGAGACCCAGTACTTC | CASSHTGTSGRKETQYF
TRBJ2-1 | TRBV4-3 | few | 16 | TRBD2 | TGCGCCAGCAGCCAAGCTTCTAGCGGGGCCTACAATGAGCAGTTCTTC | CASSQASSGAYNEQFF
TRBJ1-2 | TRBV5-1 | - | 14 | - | TGCGCCAGCAGCCTGAGATGGGCTAACTATGGCTACACCTTC | CASSLRWANYGYTF
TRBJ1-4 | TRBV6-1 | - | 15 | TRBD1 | TGTGCCAGCAGTTTGGGGACAGGGGGGCGTGAAAAACTGTTTTTT | CASSLGTGGREKLFF
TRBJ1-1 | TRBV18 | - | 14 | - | TGTGCCAGCTCACCAGACGCAGCGAACACTGAAGCTTTCTTT | CASSPDAANTEAFF
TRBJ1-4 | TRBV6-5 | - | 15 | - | TGTGCCAGCAGTTACCACCAGGGGATAACTGAAAAACTGTTTTTT | CASSYHQGITEKLFF
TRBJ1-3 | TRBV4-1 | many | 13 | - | TGCGCCAGCAGCCACGTGCAGGGTGGACCTCCGAACTTC | CASSHVQGGPPNF
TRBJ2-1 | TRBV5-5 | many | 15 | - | TGTGCCAGCAGTAGGTCCGTAGGACTACACAATGAGCAGTTCTTC | CASSRSVGLHNEQFF
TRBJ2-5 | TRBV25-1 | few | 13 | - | TGTGCCAGCAGCCCAGGGGTGGTGGAGACCCAGTACTTC | CASSPGVVETQYF
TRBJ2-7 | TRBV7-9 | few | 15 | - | TGCGCCAGCAGCCAAGGTGCTAGCACTTCCTACGAGCAGTACTTC | CASSQGASTSYEQYF
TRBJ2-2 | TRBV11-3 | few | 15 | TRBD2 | TGTGCCAGCAGTCTTAGCGGGAGATCGACCGGGGAGCTGTTTTTT | CASSLSGRSTGELFF
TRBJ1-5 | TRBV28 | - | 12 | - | TGTGCCAGCAGGACAATTGGTCAGCCCCAGCATTTT | CASRTIGQPQHF
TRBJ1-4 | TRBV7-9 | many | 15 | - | TGTGCCAGCAGCTTATTCGGAAGGGCTAATGAAAAACTGTTTTTT | CASSLFGRANEKLFF
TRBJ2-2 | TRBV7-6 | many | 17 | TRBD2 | TGTGCCAGCAGCTTAGTGGTTGGCGGGGGGAACACCGGGGAGCTGTTTTTT | CASSLVVGGGNTGELFF
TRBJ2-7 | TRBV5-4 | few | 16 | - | TGTGCCAGCAGCCCCGTTGGGCCTACCGGTGGATACGAGCAGTACTTC | CASSPVGPTGGYEQYF
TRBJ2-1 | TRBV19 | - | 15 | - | TGTGCCAGTAGTAAGGGACGGGGCTCCTACAATGAGCAGTTCTTC | CASSKGRGSYNEQFF
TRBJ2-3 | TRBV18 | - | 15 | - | TGTGCCAGCTCACCAAGAGGGGGGCCCATGGATACGCAGTATTTT | CASSPRGGPMDTQYF
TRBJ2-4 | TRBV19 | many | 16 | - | TGTGCCAGTAGTAGCGGGGACATTCTAGCCAAAAACATTCAGTACTTC | CASSSGDILAKNIQYF
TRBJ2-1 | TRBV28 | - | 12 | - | TGTGCCACCACTAACGGGGGTAAAGAGCAGTTCTTC | CATTNGGKEQFF
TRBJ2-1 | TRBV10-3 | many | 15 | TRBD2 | TGTGCCATCAGTGGGACTAGCGGGAGTTACAATGAGCAGTTCTTC | CAISGTSGSYNEQFF
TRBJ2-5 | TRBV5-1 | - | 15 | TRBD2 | TGCGCCAGCAGCTATAGCGGGGGGATGTTGGGGACCCAGTACTTC | CASSYSGGMLGTQYF
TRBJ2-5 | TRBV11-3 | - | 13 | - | TGTGCCAGCAGCTTAGTTGGTACGGAGACCCAGTACTTC | CASSLVGTETQYF
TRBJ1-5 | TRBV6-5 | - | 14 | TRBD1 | TGTGCCAGCAGTTACACAGGGGGCAATCAGCCCCAGCATTTT | CASSYTGGNQPQHF
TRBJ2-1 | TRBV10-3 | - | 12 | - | TGTGCCATGGGGACGCCCTACAATGAGCAGTTCTTC | CAMGTPYNEQFF
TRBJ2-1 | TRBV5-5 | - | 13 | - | TGTGCCAGCAGCCCCGTAGGATACAATGAGCAGTTCTTC | CASSPVGYNEQFF
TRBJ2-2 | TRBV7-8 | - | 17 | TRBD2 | TGTGCCAGCAGCTCGGCGGGGGGAGGGCCCTCCACCGGGGAGCTGTTTTTT | CASSSAGGGPSTGELFF